Below are 5 T cell receptor beta chains sequenced from a single sample in a study of T cell responses to AZD1222 COVID-19 vaccine. Produced via immunoSEQ multiplex PCR; TCRdb's table is partial and in-frame only. The sample has roughly 180,000 clones, approximately 86% seen once; the top ten hold roughly 0.49%. The material was peripheral blood, obtained on day 0 of AZD1222 vaccination. These receptor sequences come from an adult in good health.

This chain joins TRBV7-6 and TRBJ2-7, with 7 bases aligning to TRBD1. In germline, CDR1 is SGHVS, CDR2 FNYEAQ. The CDR3 has 16 residues. V was clipped by 5 bases and J by 6 bases; unmatched bases: 16. The CDR3 DNA follows: TGTGCCAGCAGCACCTTTGGACAGGCGGCCTTCGGCGAGCAGTACTTC. It specifies CASSTFGQAAFGEQYF. Together with reference TRBV7-6 and TRBJ2-7, the CDR3 gives the full variable domain: GAGVSQSPRYKVTKRGQDVALRCDPISGHVSLYWYRQALGQGPEFLTYFNYEAQQDKSGLPNDRFSAERPEGSISTLTIQRTEQRDSAMYRCASSTFGQAAFGEQYFGPGTRLTVT.

This clone was counted many times. V and J are TRBV6-4 and TRBJ2-6; TRBD1 agrees at 10 bases. The junction had 1 base not matched to a gene; V was cut back by 4 bases and J by 4 bases. The CDR3 is 15 amino acids. The V gene's germline CDR1 is MRHNA and CDR2 SNTAGT. CDR3: CASSGQGAGANVLTF. The CDR3 region has the DNA TGTGCCAGCAGTGGACAGGGGGCGGGGGCCAACGTCCTGACTTTC.

The chain employs TRBV4-1 and TRBJ2-3; TRBD2 aligns across 14 bases. There are 15 residues in the CDR3. Germline CDR1 is MGHRA and CDR2 is YSYEKL. V trimming: 6 bases; J trimming: 7 bases; junction bases outside the gene matches: 6. The CDR3 sequence: CASSRLAGGPYTQYF. The CDR3 region has the DNA TGCGCCAGCAGTCGACTAGCGGGGGGGCCGTATACGCAGTATTTT.

This chain joins TRBV5-1 and TRBJ2-5; 10 nucleotides match TRBD2. Trimming took 0 bases from V and 1 from J; bases not matched to a gene: 9. Germline V gene sequence: CDR1 SGHRS, CDR2 YFSETQ. The CDR3 sequence is 18 residues long. The CDR3 DNA sequence: TGCGCCAGCAGCTTGGGGATCCTAGCGGGAGACTCCCAAGAGACCCAGTACTTC. Protein sequence: CASSLGILAGDSQETQYF.

The CDR3 here is CASSAGTGRPPQETQYF. The CDR3 DNA reads TGTGCCAGCAGCGCCGGGACAGGGAGGCCCCCCCAAGAGACCCAGTACTTC. The V gene is TRBV9, the J gene TRBJ2-5; 9 bases fit TRBD1. V was clipped by 3 bases and J by 1 base; unmatched bases: 10. The length of the CDR3 is 17 residues. Germline CDR1 is SGDLS and CDR2 is YYNGEE.